Listed below are T cell receptor beta chains from one sample, sequenced in a study of blood T cell repertoires in COVID-19. Sequenced by immunoSEQ multiplex PCR; TCRdb stores in-frame clones only, minus some. The sample lists about 93,000 clones, roughly 90% occurring once. Sequencing was performed on peripheral blood. The receptors originated from a human donor with active COVID-19. The donor label of this sample is uncertain. Each CDR3 is given with its conserved first and last residue. Not all rows give a size; the values are once, few, many and, for expanded clones, a class.

j_call clone_size v_call cdr3_aa
TRBJ2-1 - TRBV6-5 CASSYYGGEQFF
TRBJ1-1 once TRBV2 CASSKGQGNTEAFF
TRBJ2-5 - TRBV7-7 CASSLAAMGGGDQETQYF
TRBJ1-1 few TRBV5-1 CASSSGTGDTEAFF
TRBJ1-1 - TRBV19 CASKPRQDTEAFF
TRBJ2-7 - TRBV28 CASSSPHEQYF
TRBJ1-2 - TRBV5-4 CASSSATGTGDYGYTF
TRBJ2-5 - TRBV4-3 CASSQDLAVRETQYF
TRBJ2-1 - TRBV4-3 CASSQDSGGVYNEQFF
TRBJ1-5 once TRBV7-2 CASSLAQTASNQPQHF
TRBJ2-7 - TRBV10-3 CAISESEVKYF
TRBJ2-5 - TRBV18 CASSPTRALPLETQYF
TRBJ1-2 - TRBV4-2 CASSQVTASADYGYTF
TRBJ2-7 - TRBV6-5 CASSYSVSGTSNQYF
TRBJ2-4 few TRBV2 CASSEVRRDPIQYF
TRBJ2-3 - TRBV11-2 CASSSYTDTQYF
TRBJ2-3 - TRBV20-1 CSASVTDTQYF
TRBJ2-1 - TRBV3-1/TRBV3-2 CASSQMMSSYNEQFF
TRBJ2-1 once TRBV28 CASSPDRVGEQFF
TRBJ1-2 - TRBV5-6 CASSERPGGGYTF
TRBJ2-3 - TRBV6-2/TRBV6-3 CASRPQAHAGEGTDTQYF
TRBJ2-4 - TRBV29-1 CSARTGTDIQYF
TRBJ2-2 - TRBV7-9 CASSFKSNTGELFF
TRBJ2-1 - TRBV19 CASSIVLTSDSYNEQFF
TRBJ2-1 - TRBV4-1 CASSRPASGAYNEQFF
TRBJ1-6 - TRBV6-2/TRBV6-3 CASSQVGANSPLHF
TRBJ2-6 - TRBV7-9 CASSLTQGSSGANVLTF
TRBJ2-6 - TRBV6-6 CASKAPGANVLTF
TRBJ1-2 - TRBV9 CASSVAGDYGYTF
TRBJ2-3 - TRBV7-9 CAGGSGTQYF
TRBJ1-6 few TRBV4-2 CASSQVQSGTPSSYNSPLHF
TRBJ1-4 - TRBV5-4 CASSGRDSRETF
TRBJ2-5 - TRBV20-1 CSASKAGRQETQYF
TRBJ1-2 - TRBV28 CASSDSSYGYTF
TRBJ2-5 - TRBV6-5 CASRSTGATKETQYF
TRBJ1-1 - TRBV6-4 CASRATGTGEAFF
TRBJ2-7 - TRBV2 CASNDRAVWLEQYF